Listed below are T cell receptor beta chains from one sample, sequenced in a study of cytomegalovirus exposure and HLA in healthy donors. Libraries were prepared by immunoSEQ multiplex PCR; TCRdb keeps only in-frame clonotypes and omits some of them. The sample includes some 150,000 clones. The material sequenced was PBMCs. Receptor source: a young woman in good health and CMV-seropositive. Each CDR3 is given with its conserved first and last residue.

TRBV10-3	13	TRBJ2-7	CAISETGAYEQYF
TRBV19	18	TRBJ1-1	CASSTWGNRGEPNTEAFF
TRBV6-1	14	TRBJ1-2	CASSAGQVAYGYTF
TRBV27	14	TRBJ1-6	CASRHRGDNSPLHF
TRBV16	19	TRBJ2-6	CASSSTGGQAGSGANVLTF
TRBV10-3	13	TRBJ1-1	CAISESMNTEAFF
TRBV29-1	13	TRBJ2-1	CSVGGANYNEQFF
TRBV7-2	15	TRBJ1-5	CASSFNGVSNQPQHF
TRBV21-1	17	TRBJ1-2	CASSKVTRWGGGDGYTF
TRBV4-1	18	TRBJ2-2	CASSQDQGGRGLAGELFF
TRBV6-1	15	TRBJ1-5	CASSPRGGTNQPQHF
TRBV9	15	TRBJ2-3	CASSEDLGGPDTQYF
TRBV19	17	TRBJ2-5	CASSNAQGLGAQETQYF
TRBV6-1	14	TRBJ2-3	CASARQGVPDTQYF
TRBV30	15	TRBJ2-1	CAWTTTGTGGREQFF
TRBV5-6	13	TRBJ1-6	CASKGQGDSPLHF
TRBV7-9	13	TRBJ2-3	CASIGLAGGTQYF